This T cell receptor beta chain was captured in a study of vaccination and CD4 T cells after COVID-19. The length of the CDR3 is 12 residues. Per the germline V gene, CDR1 is SGHTA and CDR2 is FQGNSA. V lost 4 bases to trimming and J lost 6 bases, with 10 bases between them. TCRdb independently ran MiXCR on the PCR reads; one entry per CDR3 protein. The table includes some 18,000 distinct CDR3 sequences, approximately 60% detected once. This chain connects TRBV7-2 to TRBJ2-7; the D gene is possibly TRBD1 (5 bases). The starting material was CD4+ T cells from blood, obtained after SARS-CoV-2 vaccination. The receptor comes from a human donor who had recovered from COVID-19. CDR3 loop: CASSWGPSEQYF. For the CDR3, the DNA is TGTGCCAGCAGCTGGGGCCCCTCCGAGCAGTACTTC. Supplemented by reference TRBV7-2 and TRBJ2-7, the full variable domain reads GAGVSQSPSNKVTEKGKDVELRCDPISGHTALYWYRQSLGQGLEFLIYFQGNSAPDKSGLPSDRFSAERTGGSVSTLTIQRTQQEDSAVYLCASSWGPSEQYFGPGTRLTVT.